This T cell receptor (beta chain) was observed in a study of blood T cells in healthy people across ages. Study results and caveats: The study lacked donor CMV status, which possibly confounded expanded clonotype changes. In these data, TCR beta diversity tracked strongly with naive T cell percentage. The unsorted PBMCs prevented any conclusive comparison of naive versus antigen-experienced cells.

Germline CDR1 SGHVS, CDR2 FQNEAQ. There are 15 residues in the CDR3. Trimming removed 5 bases from V and 5 bases from J; junction bases left unmatched: 11. In the case of this clonotype: Its antigen is still unknown.

Primed by a sample-barcoded 5' primer and a J-beta primer mix, a second PCR proceeded for about 6 to 12 cycles. A tag from a template-switch adaptor with 12 random nucleotides marked each cDNA molecule. TCRdb re-called the 5' RACE reads with MiXCR, one entry per CDR3 protein. The sample has over a million distinct CDR3 sequences, around 43% seen once. This receptor was obtained from a woman aged 55-75 years in good health. Input material: blood. The chain combines TRBV7-8 with TRBJ2-7; 8 nucleotides agree with TRBD2. CDR3 region: CASSTPGLGVDEQYF. The CDR3 DNA follows: TGTGCCAGCAGCACTCCGGGACTAGGGGTCGACGAGCAGTACTTC.